This T cell receptor beta chain derives from a study of cytomegalovirus exposure and HLA in healthy donors. Overall study context: Earlier sequencing of 150 million to 200 million T cells yielded around 100 million unique TCR beta sequences.

This CDR3 is built from 11 residues. Germline V gives CDR1 SQVTM, CDR2 ANQGSEA. Between the trimmed V and J ends, which lost 0 bases and 7 bases, there was a span of 7 bases. The PCR had 60 Vbeta and 13 Jbeta primers. Sequencing was performed with immunoSEQ multiplex PCR; in TCRdb, only in-frame clones are kept and a portion is missing. This table holds more than 80,000 clones, about 75% found once. This clone was seen a few times. The chain links TRBV29-1 to TRBJ2-7; D perhaps matches TRBD2 (5 bases). The TCR comes from a man aged 40-49 years in good health and CMV-seronegative. Input material: PBMCs. CDR3 region: CSVEEGGEQYF. The CDR3 DNA follows: TGCAGCGTTGAAGAAGGCGGGGAGCAGTACTTC.